The 3 T cell receptor beta chains reported below all come from one sample, sequenced in a study of shared clonotypes between healthy human individuals (dated by TCRdb to the early 2020s). The library was built by means of the immunoSEQ multiplex PCR assay. This immuneACCESS table, as held by TCRdb, lists in-frame sequences with V and J called but not all clones. Of the missing ones, under half trace to an unresolved V gene in checked studies; the others have no known cause. The sample table lists 2 million to 2.5 million clones, roughly 90% of them with a count of one. The ten largest clones capture 0.3% to 0.45% of the sample. The sample taken for sequencing was naive CD4+ T cells from PBMCs. Sample cell subset or site, as interpreted from the label and publication: CD45RA+ positively selected. These TCRs come from a man between 18 and 29 years old in good health. Some clones in this sample may be carry-over from other donors' samples.

The chain carries TRBV5-1 and TRBJ2-5; 9 positions match TRBD2. V was pared by 7 bases and J by 1 base, with 2 bases of the junction left unmatched. Germline assignment: CDR1 SGHRS and CDR2 YFSETQ. The CDR3 is 13 amino acids. CDR3: CASLAGPQETQYF. In DNA form, the CDR3 reads TGCGCCAGCCTAGCGGGACCCCAAGAGACCCAGTACTTC. The complete variable domain, with remaining parts taken from reference TRBV5-1 and TRBJ2-5, reads KAGVTQTPRYLIKTRGQQVTLSCSPISGHRSVSWYQQTPGQGLQFLFEYFSETQRNKGNFPGRFSGRQFSNSRSEMNVSTLELGDSALYLCASLAGPQETQYFGPGTRLLVL.

This sequence joins TRBV4-2 and TRBJ2-7; 7 nucleotides match TRBD2. J was trimmed by 3 bases and V by 6 bases; bases with no gene match: 17. Germline loops: CDR1 LGHNA, CDR2 YNFKEQ. The CDR3 is 17 residues long. The CDR3 coding sequence is TGTGCCAGCAGTATCCACTCTTTCGGAGCGGGGAGCTACGAGCAGTACTTC. Translation gives CASSIHSFGAGSYEQYF.

This chain links TRBV6-5 with TRBJ2-1, with D possibly matching TRBD1 (6 bases). Germline V CDR1 and CDR2: MNHEY, SVGAGI. CDR3 length: 16 residues. V lost 0 bases, J lost 6 bases, and 15 bases lay in between. Here the CDR3 DNA reads TGTGCCAGCAGTTACTCGCAGGGGAAGTTGGCCAATGAGCAGTTCTTC. It specifies CASSYSQGKLANEQFF.